This TCR beta chain was documented in a study of blood T cell repertoires in COVID-19. For the study at large: There were acute and convalescent COVID-19 samples, and they came from the United States, Italy and Spain.

This clone came up once. CDR1 is LNHDA and CDR2 is SQIVND in the germline V gene (reference sequence). The germline V and J ends were trimmed by 1 base and 5 bases, with 14 bases remaining between them. This CDR3 contains 15 residues. Methods used by the authors: Reference gene primer amplification gave estimated nucleated cell counts. Assay used: immunoSEQ multiplex PCR; TCRdb lists only in-frame clones, some missing. Clone size and V and J calls were adopted from that table, with D and trimming inferred from the DNA. The table includes about 240,000 clones, about four fifths detected once. The chain uses TRBV19 and TRBJ2-5; the D gene is possibly TRBD1 (5 bases). The sequenced sample consisted of peripheral blood. The clonotype was recovered from an older woman with acute or convalescent COVID-19. The CDR3 region is CASSIVGQGGETQYF. CDR3 DNA: TGTGCCAGTAGTATAGTGGGGCAGGGTGGGGAGACCCAGTACTTC.